This TCR beta chain derives from a study of CD8 T cells in ankylosing spondylitis. The study, taken as a whole, reports: There were earlier reports of some motif variants in reactive arthritis synovial fluid and blood. Researchers reportedly found disease-linked clones significantly enriched in matched ankylosing spondylitis synovial fluid.

TCRdb processed the 5' RACE reads anew with MiXCR; each CDR3 protein has one entry. The sample contains some 220,000 distinct CDR3 sequences, approximately 7.6% of which appear only once. The CDR3 sequence is 15 residues long. From germline, CDR1 is SGHRS and CDR2 YFSETQ. Trimming cost V 4 bases and J 4 bases, with 14 bases left between them. This clonotype was seen ten or more times. The antigen is undetermined. The TCR sequence derives from a female donor with ankylosing spondylitis or in good health (not recorded which). The specimen sequenced was blood, either unsorted or a sorted T cell fraction (not recorded which). The chain uses TRBV5-1 and TRBJ1-4; D remains unclear. Here the CDR3 DNA reads TGCGCCAGCAGCCCTTGGACGGGGAGTAATGAAAAACTGTTTTTT. Its protein is CASSPWTGSNEKLFF.